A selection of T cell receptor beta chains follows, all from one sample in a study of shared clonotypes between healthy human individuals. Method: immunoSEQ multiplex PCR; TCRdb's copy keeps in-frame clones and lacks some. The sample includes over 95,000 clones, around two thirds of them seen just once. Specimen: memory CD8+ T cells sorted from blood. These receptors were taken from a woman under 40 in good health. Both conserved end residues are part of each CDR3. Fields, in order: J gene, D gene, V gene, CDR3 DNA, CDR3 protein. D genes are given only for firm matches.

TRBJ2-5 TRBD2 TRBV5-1 TGCGCCAGCAGTTCCGGGACTAGTCTTCTCCAAGAGACCCAGTACTTC CASSSGTSLLQETQYF
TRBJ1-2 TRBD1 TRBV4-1 TGCGCCAGCAGCCAAACCCGGGACAGGGTGTATGGCTACACCTTC CASSQTRDRVYGYTF
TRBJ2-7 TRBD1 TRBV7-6 TGTGCCAGCAGCCCCGGGGACAGGGTTTCCGAGCAGTACTTC CASSPGDRVSEQYF
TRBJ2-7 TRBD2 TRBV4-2 TGTGCCAGCAGCCAAGGGGGACTAGCGGGACGCTACGAGCAGTACTTC CASSQGGLAGRYEQYF
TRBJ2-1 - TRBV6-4 TGTGCCAGCAGTGATGGAGACGGTTCCTACAATGAGCAGTTCTTC CASSDGDGSYNEQFF
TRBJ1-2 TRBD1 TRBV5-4 TGTGCCAGCAGCCAAGGACAGGTTCAAGGTGGCTACACCTTC CASSQGQVQGGYTF
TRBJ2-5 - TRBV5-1 TGCGCCAGCAGCTGGGGACACAGCCAAGAGACCCAGTACTTC CASSWGHSQETQYF
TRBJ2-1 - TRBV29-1 TGCAGCGCCTGGGCAGGCCGTTACAATGAGCAGTTCTTC CSAWAGRYNEQFF
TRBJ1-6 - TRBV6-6 TGTGCCAGCACCCCATACAGGGCGGGATTTGATTCACCCCTCCACTTT CASTPYRAGFDSPLHF
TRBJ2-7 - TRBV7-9 TGTGCCAGCAGCTTCTACGACAAGCCCTACGAGCAGTACTTC CASSFYDKPYEQYF
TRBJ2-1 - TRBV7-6 TGTGCCAGCAGCTTAATTGTGGGAGCGAGCTCCTACAATGAGCAGTTCTTC CASSLIVGASSYNEQFF
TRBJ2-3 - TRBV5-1 TGCGCCAGCAGCTTGGGAGGAAACACAGATACGCAGTATTTT CASSLGGNTDTQYF
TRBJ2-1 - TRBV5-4 TGTGCCAGCAGCCAAGAACCCGGGAACTACAATGAGCAGTTCTTC CASSQEPGNYNEQFF